This TCR beta chain stems from a study of T cells in Graves' hyperthyroidism and ophthalmopathy. Study conclusions and caveats: It was a median about seven months before onset that the model predicted ophthalmopathy. Most expanded thyroid clonotypes above 0.001 also appeared in blood.

Amplified TCR beta CDR3 regions came from RNA transcripts. First-round RT-PCR with HTBI primers amplified the TCR CDR3 region. In TCRdb, the multiplex PCR reads were re-called with MiXCR into one record per CDR3 protein. The sample yields around 620,000 distinct CDR3 sequences, approximately 15% seen once. Exclusions: uncontrolled infection, other autoimmune disease, pregnancy, lactation. This clonotype appeared many times. Its target is not known. The ends were cut back, 1 base at V and 0 bases at J, with 11 bases in the middle. The CDR3 sequence is 16 residues long. Germline V gene data show CDR1 as PRHDT and CDR2 as FYEKMQ (reference sequence).

The sequencing sample was made of blood. The gene calls are TRBV13 and TRBJ2-3; D might be TRBD1 or TRBD2, each matching 5 bases. The clonotype was recovered from a woman aged 18-29 years with Graves' ophthalmopathy. This CDR3 is CASSLVEAGSTDTQYF. The CDR3 region has the DNA TGTGCCAGCAGCTTAGTGGAGGCAGGGAGCACAGATACGCAGTATTTT. Based on the CDR3 plus reference TRBV13 and TRBJ2-3, the full variable domain is AAGVIQSPRHLIKEKRETATLKCYPIPRHDTVYWYQQGPGQDPQFLISFYEKMQSDKGSIPDRFSAQQFSDYHSELNMSSLELGDSALYFCASSLVEAGSTDTQYFGPGTRLTVL.